This T cell receptor beta chain was found in a study of neoadjuvant nivolumab and ipilimumab in lung cancer. Study-wide points: Resected-tumor TCR richness correlated positively with pretherapy blood richness.

Using immunoSEQ multiplex PCR, the repertoire was profiled, and TCRdb retains in-frame clones only, with some absent. The data show 4,500 to 5,500 clones, with around three quarters seen just once and 3% to 3.5% held by the top ten. Details on this clone: Its specificity is unknown.

The TCR comes from an adult with non-small cell lung cancer. Some clones in this sample may be carry-over from other donors' samples. This specimen consisted of normal lung tissue adjacent to the tumor, obtained after neoadjuvant nivolumab, alone or with ipilimumab, at or shortly before surgery.

The CDR3 reads CAWSVSLGEQFF. CDR3 in DNA: TGTGCCTGGAGTGTTAGCCTCGGTGAGCAGTTCTTC. The V and J genes are TRBV30 and TRBJ2-1; D is unclear. Germline CDR1 reads GTSNPN; CDR2 reads SVGIG (reference sequence). V was cut by 0 bases and J by 9 bases, with 9 bases left in between. CDR3 length: 12 residues.